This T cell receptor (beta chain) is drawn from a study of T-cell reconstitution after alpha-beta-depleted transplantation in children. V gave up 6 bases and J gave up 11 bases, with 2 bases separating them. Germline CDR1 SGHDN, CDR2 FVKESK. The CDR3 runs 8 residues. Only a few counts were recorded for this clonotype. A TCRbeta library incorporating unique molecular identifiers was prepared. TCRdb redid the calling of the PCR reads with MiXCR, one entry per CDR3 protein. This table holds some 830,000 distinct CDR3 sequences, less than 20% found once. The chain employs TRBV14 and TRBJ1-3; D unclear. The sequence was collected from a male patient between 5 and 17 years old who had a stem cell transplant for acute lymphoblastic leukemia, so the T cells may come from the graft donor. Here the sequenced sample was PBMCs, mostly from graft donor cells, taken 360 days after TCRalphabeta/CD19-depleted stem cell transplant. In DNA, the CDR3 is TGTGCCAGCAGGGCCATATATTTT. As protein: CASRAIYF.